The 19 T cell receptor beta chains reported below all come from one sample, sequenced in a study of cytomegalovirus exposure and HLA in healthy donors. The PCR had 60 Vbeta and 13 Jbeta primers. Generated by immunoSEQ multiplex PCR, the TCRdb table keeps only in-frame clones and is missing some. The sample data list roughly 70,000 clones. Sample: PBMCs. The receptors originated from a man between 35 and 55 years old in good health and CMV-seronegative.

The chain recombines TRBV4-1 with TRBJ1-5, with 9 bases aligning to TRBD1. The V gene end was trimmed by 1 base and the J gene end by 9 bases; junction bases not matched to a gene: 4. The CDR3 spans 14 residues. CDR1 is MGHRA and CDR2 is YSYEKL in the germline V gene. CDR3: CASSQVRDRAPQHF. CDR3 nucleotides: TGCGCCAGCAGCCAAGTGAGGGACAGGGCGCCCCAGCATTTT.

The chain joins TRBV18 to TRBJ2-2; 8 nucleotides align to TRBD1. V gave up 3 bases and J gave up 7 bases; unmatched junction bases: 7. Germline assignment: CDR1 KGHSH and CDR2 LQKENI. This CDR3 has 15 amino acids. This CDR3 reads CASSPSDRGGGELFF. CDR3 in DNA: TGTGCCAGCTCACCGAGTGACAGGGGAGGCGGGGAGCTGTTTTTT.

The chain links TRBV6-6 to TRBJ1-1, with D uncertain. This CDR3 has 15 residues. Germline CDR1 and CDR2: MNHNY and SVGAGI (reference sequence). With 5 bases removed from V and 1 base from J, the gap between germline ends came to 14 bases. The CDR3 reads CASSTMERRNTEAFF. CDR3 coding DNA: TGTGCCAGCAGTACCATGGAGCGGAGGAACACTGAAGCTTTCTTT.

This chain joins TRBV28 and TRBJ1-6; D unclear. V lost 4 bases to trimming and J lost 7 bases, with 11 bases between them. The CDR3 is made up of 14 amino acids. Germline V gene data show CDR1 as MDHEN and CDR2 as SYDVKM. The CDR3 sequence is CASSSPGENSPLHF. In DNA form, the CDR3 reads TGTGCCAGCAGTTCCCCCGGGGAGAATTCACCCCTCCACTTT. Full variable domain (outside the CDR3, taken from reference TRBV28 and TRBJ1-6): DVKVTQSSRYLVKRTGEKVFLECVQDMDHENMFWYRQDPGLGLRLIYFSYDVKMKEKGDIPEGYSVSREKKERFSLILESASTNQTSMYLCASSSPGENSPLHFGNGTRLTVT.

The rearrangement uses TRBV9 and TRBJ2-5; no definite D call. The CDR3 is 14 amino acids. Trimming pared 0 bases from V and 3 bases from J, leaving 9 bases between. Per germline, CDR1 SGDLS and CDR2 YYNGEE. Here the CDR3 reads CASSVGHRKETQYF. The CDR3, as DNA: TGTGCCAGCAGCGTAGGTCACAGAAAAGAGACCCAGTACTTC.

This chain joins TRBV9 and TRBJ2-1, with TRBD2 matching over 13 bases. The CDR3 loop spans 16 amino acids. V trimming: 1 base; J trimming: 7 bases; junction bases outside the gene matches: 5. CDR1 is SGDLS, CDR2 YYNGEE, per germline. The CDR3 is CASSVTSGGAVNEQFF. CDR3 DNA sequence: TGTGCCAGCAGCGTAACTAGCGGGGGGGCCGTGAATGAGCAGTTCTTC.

This chain connects TRBV30 to TRBJ2-2; D might be TRBD2 (6 bases). CDR1 and CDR2 from the germline V gene are GTSNPN and SVGIG (reference sequence). The CDR3 loop spans 14 amino acids. CDR3 amino acids: CAGRRGSWTGELFF. The CDR3 DNA sequence: TGTGCTGGGAGGAGGGGAAGTTGGACCGGGGAGCTGTTTTTT.

The chain recombines TRBV5-1 with TRBJ2-5; 8 bases line up with TRBD2. V was clipped by 4 bases and J by 3 bases; unmatched bases: 5. Germline V CDR1 and CDR2: SGHRS, YFSETQ. This CDR3 region has 14 residues. In nucleotides, the CDR3 is TGCGCCAGCAGCCCGGGACTAGGGAAAGAGACCCAGTACTTC. It yields the protein CASSPGLGKETQYF.

DNA for the CDR3: TGTGCCAGCAGTTACGGACAAAATAATGAAAAACTGTTTTTT. It translates to CASSYGQNNEKLFF. The chain joins TRBV6-5 to TRBJ1-4; a possible D gene is TRBD1 (5 bases). The V gene's germline CDR1 is MNHEY and CDR2 SVGAGI. V lost 2 bases and J 4 bases, leaving 8 bases between the germline ends. The CDR3 runs to 14 residues.

The rearrangement uses TRBV10-3 and TRBJ1-1, with 8 bases matching TRBD1. V shed 6 bases and J 6 bases; nucleotides not matched to a gene: 6. CDR1 is ENHRY and CDR2 is SYGVKD in the germline V gene. The CDR3 consists of 13 residues. The chain's CDR3 is CAIREDRAAEAFF. As DNA, the CDR3 is TGTGCCATCAGGGAGGACAGGGCCGCTGAAGCTTTCTTT.

The rearrangement uses TRBV7-2 and TRBJ1-4; weak D call: TRBD1 (5 bases). In germline, CDR1 is SGHTA, CDR2 FQGNSA. The CDR3 has 15 amino acids. Trimming stripped 1 base from V and 6 bases from J, with 12 bases between. The CDR3 coding sequence is TGTGCCAGCAGCTTAGTGGCAGGGAGGGATGAAAAACTGTTTTTT. This translates into CASSLVAGRDEKLFF.

The chain employs TRBV5-1 and TRBJ2-1, with D uncertain. CDR1 and CDR2 from the germline V gene are SGHRS and YFSETQ. Trimming stripped 1 base from V and 3 bases from J, with 11 bases between. This CDR3 is 15 amino acids long. CDR3 bases: TGCGCCAGCAGCTTGTTTTCATCCAGCTACAATGAGCAGTTCTTC. It is translated as CASSLFSSSYNEQFF.

This chain connects TRBV4-1 to TRBJ2-3; D remains ambiguous. Trimming removed 0 bases at V and 2 bases at J, with 15 bases between. Germline V gene lookup returns CDR1 MGHRA and CDR2 YSYEKL. The CDR3 length is 17 residues. CDR3 DNA sequence: TGCGCCAGCAGCCAAGATCGCGTCGGTGCCACCACAGATACGCAGTATTTT. It encodes CASSQDRVGATTDTQYF.

This rearrangement joins TRBV7-9 to TRBJ1-1, with D possibly being TRBD1 (6 bases). V shed 5 bases and J shed 8 bases, with 12 bases lying between them. The germline V gene has CDR1 SEHNR and CDR2 FQNEAQ (reference sequence). This CDR3 spans 12 amino acids. This CDR3 is CASSLRGSEAFF. CDR3 nucleotide sequence: TGTGCCAGCAGCCTTAGGGGGTCCGAAGCTTTCTTT. The whole variable domain, filled in from reference TRBV7-9 and TRBJ1-1, reads DTGVSQNPRHKITKRGQNVTFRCDPISEHNRLYWYRQTLGQGPEFLTYFQNEAQLEKSRLLSDRFSAERPKGSFSTLEIQRTEQGDSAMYLCASSLRGSEAFFGQGTRLTVV.

CDR3 sequence (DNA): TGCGCCAGCAGCCAATTTAGGGGCTCTGGAAACACCATATATTTT. Its translation: CASSQFRGSGNTIYF. V is TRBV4-1 and J is TRBJ1-3; a possible D gene is TRBD1 (5 bases). Germline V CDR1 and CDR2: MGHRA, YSYEKL. The CDR3 is 15 residues long. Trimming stripped 2 bases from V and 0 bases from J, with 8 bases between.

The J gene is TRBJ2-5, the V gene TRBV4-1, with 13 positions matching TRBD2. TRBJ2-7 explains the end of the DNA better; the J call may be wrong. CDR1 and CDR2 (germline): MGHRA, YSYEKL. This CDR3 region has 17 residues. CDR3 amino acids: CASSQGLAGGSAYEQYF. CDR3 DNA sequence: TGCGCCAGCAGCCAAGGACTAGCGGGGGGAAGCGCCTACGAGCAGTACTTC.

This chain uses TRBV27 with TRBJ1-5, with D hard to call. There are 14 residues in the CDR3. The germline V and J ends were trimmed by 3 bases and 0 bases, with 6 bases remaining between them. Germline CDR1 and CDR2: MNHEY and SMNVEV (reference sequence). The CDR3 nucleotides are TGTGCCAGCAGTTTTGCGGGTAGCAATCAGCCCCAGCATTTT. Translating gives CASSFAGSNQPQHF.

V gene TRBV30 combines with J gene TRBJ1-2; TRBD1 is a possible D gene (6 bases). V lost 3 bases and J lost 6, with 14 bases in between. Germline V lookup: CDR1 GTSNPN, CDR2 SVGIG (reference sequence). CDR3 length: 13 residues. CDR3 coding DNA: TGTGCCTGGAGGCTAAACAGGGATAATGGCTACACCTTC. Translating it yields CAWRLNRDNGYTF.

The CDR3 sequence: CATSREYQFGTKNTGELFF. The CDR3 bases are TGTGCCACCAGCAGAGAGTACCAATTTGGGACAAAAAACACCGGGGAGCTGTTTTTT. The chain has TRBV15 and TRBJ2-2; D might be TRBD1 (6 bases). V lost 0 bases and J 2 bases, leaving 19 bases between the germline ends. The CDR3 is 19 residues long. The germline V gene encodes CDR1 LNHNV and CDR2 YYDKDF (reference sequence).